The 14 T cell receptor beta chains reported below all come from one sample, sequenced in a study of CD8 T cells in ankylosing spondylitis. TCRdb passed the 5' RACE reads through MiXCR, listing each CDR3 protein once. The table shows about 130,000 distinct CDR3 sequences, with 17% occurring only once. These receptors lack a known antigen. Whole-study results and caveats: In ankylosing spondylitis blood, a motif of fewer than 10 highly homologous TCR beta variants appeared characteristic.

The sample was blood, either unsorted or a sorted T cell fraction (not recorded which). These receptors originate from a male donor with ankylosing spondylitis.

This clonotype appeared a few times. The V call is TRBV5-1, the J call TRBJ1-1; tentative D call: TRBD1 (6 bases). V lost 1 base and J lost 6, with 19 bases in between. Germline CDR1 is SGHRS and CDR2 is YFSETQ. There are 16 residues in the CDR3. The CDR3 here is CASSLSGGGVFAEAFF. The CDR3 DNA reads TGCGCCAGCAGCTTGTCGGGAGGGGGGGTATTCGCTGAAGCTTTCTTT.

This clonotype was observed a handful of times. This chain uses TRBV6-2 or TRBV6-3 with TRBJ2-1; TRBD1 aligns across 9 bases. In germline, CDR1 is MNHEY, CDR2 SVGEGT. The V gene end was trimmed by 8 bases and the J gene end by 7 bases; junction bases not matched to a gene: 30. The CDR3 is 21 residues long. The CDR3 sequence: CASPRTGVRVNNQPLGNEQFF. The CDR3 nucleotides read TGTGCCAGCCCCAGGACAGGGGTGAGGGTGAACAATCAACCCCTCGGAAATGAGCAGTTCTTC.

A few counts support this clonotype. CDR3 region: CASSQEFQSGNQPQHF. In DNA form, the CDR3 reads TGTGCCAGCAGCCAAGAGTTCCAGTCCGGCAATCAGCCCCAGCATTTT. The J gene is TRBJ1-5, the V gene TRBV3-1; D is undetermined. The V and J ends lost 0 bases and 2 bases respectively, with 11 bases between them. Germline CDR1 and CDR2: LGHDT and YNNKEL (reference sequence). The CDR3 is 16 amino acids.

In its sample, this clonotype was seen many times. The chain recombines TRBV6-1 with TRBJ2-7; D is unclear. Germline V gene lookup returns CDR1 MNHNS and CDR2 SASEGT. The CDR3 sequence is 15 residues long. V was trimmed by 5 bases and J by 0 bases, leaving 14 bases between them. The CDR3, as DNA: TGTGCCAGCAGTACCCCTAGGACCGACTCCTACGAGCAGTACTTC. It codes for CASSTPRTDSYEQYF.

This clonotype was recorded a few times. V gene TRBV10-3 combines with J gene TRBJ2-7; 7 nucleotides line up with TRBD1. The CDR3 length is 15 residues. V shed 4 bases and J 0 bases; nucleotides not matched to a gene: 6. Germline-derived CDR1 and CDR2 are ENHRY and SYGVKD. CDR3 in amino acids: CAISGGRDSSYEQYF. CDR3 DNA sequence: TGTGCCATCAGTGGGGGCAGGGACAGCTCCTACGAGCAGTACTTC.

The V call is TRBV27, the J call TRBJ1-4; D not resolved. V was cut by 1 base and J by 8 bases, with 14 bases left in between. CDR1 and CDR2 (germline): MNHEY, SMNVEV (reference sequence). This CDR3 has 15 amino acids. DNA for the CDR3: TGTGCCAGCAGTTTATGGGGAGCCGGCGGAGAAAAACTGTTTTTT. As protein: CASSLWGAGGEKLFF.

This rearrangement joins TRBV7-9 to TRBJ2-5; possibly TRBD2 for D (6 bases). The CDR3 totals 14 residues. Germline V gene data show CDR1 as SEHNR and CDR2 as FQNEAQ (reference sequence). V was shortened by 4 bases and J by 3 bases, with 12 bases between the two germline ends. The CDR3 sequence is CASSSGLEEETQYF. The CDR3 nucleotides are TGTGCCAGCAGCTCGGGACTGGAGGAAGAGACCCAGTACTTC.

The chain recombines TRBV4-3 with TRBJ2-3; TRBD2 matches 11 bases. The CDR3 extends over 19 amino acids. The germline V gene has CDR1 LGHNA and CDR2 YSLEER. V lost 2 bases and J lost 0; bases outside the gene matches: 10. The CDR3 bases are TGCGCCAGCAGCCAACTGTGGACTAGCGGGTCGGATAGCACAGATACGCAGTATTTT. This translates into CASSQLWTSGSDSTDTQYF.

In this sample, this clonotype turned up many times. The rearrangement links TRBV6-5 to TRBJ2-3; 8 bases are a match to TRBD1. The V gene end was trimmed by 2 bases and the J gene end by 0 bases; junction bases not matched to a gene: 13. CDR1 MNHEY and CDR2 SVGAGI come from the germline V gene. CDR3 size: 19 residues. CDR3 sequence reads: CASSYTTGASFPSTDTQYF. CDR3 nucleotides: TGTGCCAGCAGTTACACGACAGGGGCCTCATTTCCTAGCACAGATACGCAGTATTTT.

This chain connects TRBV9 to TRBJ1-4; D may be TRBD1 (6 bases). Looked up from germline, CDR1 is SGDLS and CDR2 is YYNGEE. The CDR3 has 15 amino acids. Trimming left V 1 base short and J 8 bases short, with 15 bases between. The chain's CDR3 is CASSVLTGIGEKLFF. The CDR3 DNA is TGTGCCAGCAGCGTACTTACAGGGATAGGGGAAAAACTGTTTTTT.

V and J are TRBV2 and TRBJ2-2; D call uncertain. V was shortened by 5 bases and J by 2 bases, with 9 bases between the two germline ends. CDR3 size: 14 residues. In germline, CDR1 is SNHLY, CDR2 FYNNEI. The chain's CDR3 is CASSKWTNTGELFF. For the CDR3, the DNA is TGTGCCAGCAGTAAATGGACCAACACCGGGGAGCTGTTTTTT. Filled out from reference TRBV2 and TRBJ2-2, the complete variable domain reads EPEVTQTPSHQVTQMGQEVILRCVPISNHLYFYWYRQILGQKVEFLVSFYNNEISEKSEIFDDQFSVERPDGSNFTLKIRSTKLEDSAMYFCASSKWTNTGELFFGEGSRLTVL.

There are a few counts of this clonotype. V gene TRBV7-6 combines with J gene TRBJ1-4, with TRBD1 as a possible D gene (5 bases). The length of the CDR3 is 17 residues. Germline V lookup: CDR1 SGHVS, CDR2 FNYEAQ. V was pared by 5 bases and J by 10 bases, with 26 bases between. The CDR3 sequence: CASSASPPGRYSGKLFF. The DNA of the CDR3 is TGTGCCAGCAGCGCTAGCCCTCCGGGACGTTATTCCGGAAAACTGTTTTTT.

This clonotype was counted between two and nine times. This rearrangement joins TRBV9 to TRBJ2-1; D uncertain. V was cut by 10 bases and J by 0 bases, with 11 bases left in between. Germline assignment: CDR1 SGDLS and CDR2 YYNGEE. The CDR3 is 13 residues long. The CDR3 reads CASAPPSYNEQFF. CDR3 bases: TGTGCCTCTGCGCCTCCCTCCTACAATGAGCAGTTCTTC.

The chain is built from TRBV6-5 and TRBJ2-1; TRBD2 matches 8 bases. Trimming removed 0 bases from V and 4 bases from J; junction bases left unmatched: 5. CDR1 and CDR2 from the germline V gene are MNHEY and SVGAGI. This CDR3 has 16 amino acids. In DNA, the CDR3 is TGTGCCAGCAGTTACTCAGGAGGGACTAGGTACAATGAGCAGTTCTTC. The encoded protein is CASSYSGGTRYNEQFF.